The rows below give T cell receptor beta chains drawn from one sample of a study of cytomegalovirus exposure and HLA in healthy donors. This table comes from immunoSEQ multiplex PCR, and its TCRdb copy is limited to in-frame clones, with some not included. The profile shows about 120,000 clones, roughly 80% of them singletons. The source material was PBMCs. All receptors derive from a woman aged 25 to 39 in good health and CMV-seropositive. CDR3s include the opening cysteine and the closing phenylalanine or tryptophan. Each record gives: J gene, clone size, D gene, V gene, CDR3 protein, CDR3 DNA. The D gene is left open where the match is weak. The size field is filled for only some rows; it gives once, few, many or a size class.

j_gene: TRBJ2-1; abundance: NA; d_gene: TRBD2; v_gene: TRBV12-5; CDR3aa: CASGDSGGAYNEQFF; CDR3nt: TGTGCTAGTGGAGATAGCGGGGGGGCCTACAATGAGCAGTTCTTC
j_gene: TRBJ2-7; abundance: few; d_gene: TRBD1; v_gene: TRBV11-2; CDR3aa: CASSRTGGAYEQYF; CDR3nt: TGTGCCAGCAGTCGGACAGGGGGAGCCTACGAGCAGTACTTC
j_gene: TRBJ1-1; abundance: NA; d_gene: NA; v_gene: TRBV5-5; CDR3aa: CASSLSFGLSNTEAFF; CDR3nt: TGTGCCAGCAGCCTCAGTTTCGGGTTATCGAACACTGAAGCTTTCTTT
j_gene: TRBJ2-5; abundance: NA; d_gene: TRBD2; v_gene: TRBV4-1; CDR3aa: CASSRGTSGGDETQYF; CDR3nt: TGCGCCAGCAGCCGCGGGACTAGCGGGGGAGACGAGACCCAGTACTTC
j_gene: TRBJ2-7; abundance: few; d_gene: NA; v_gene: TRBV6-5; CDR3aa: CASRAGPEQYF; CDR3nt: TGTGCCAGCAGGGCGGGACCCGAGCAGTACTTC
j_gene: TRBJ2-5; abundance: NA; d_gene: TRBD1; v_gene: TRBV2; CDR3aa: CASSDPDRGETQYF; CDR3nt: TGTGCCAGCAGTGACCCGGACAGGGGTGAGACCCAGTACTTC
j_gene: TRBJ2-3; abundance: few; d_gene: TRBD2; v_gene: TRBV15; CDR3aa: CATSGQRGGPDTQYF; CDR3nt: TGTGCCACCAGTGGTCAGCGGGGGGGCCCGGATACGCAGTATTTT
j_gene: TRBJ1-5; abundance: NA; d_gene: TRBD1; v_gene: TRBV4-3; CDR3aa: CASSADRDSNQPQHF; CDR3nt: TGCGCCAGCAGCGCGGACAGGGATAGCAATCAGCCCCAGCATTTT
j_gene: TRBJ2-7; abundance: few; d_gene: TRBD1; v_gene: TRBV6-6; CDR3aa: CASSSQPGQGTYEQYF; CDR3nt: TGTGCCAGCAGTTCCCAACCTGGACAGGGAACGTACGAGCAGTACTTC
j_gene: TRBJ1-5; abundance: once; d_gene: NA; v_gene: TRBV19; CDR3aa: CASSISGNQPQHF; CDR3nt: TGTGCCAGTAGTATCAGCGGCAATCAGCCCCAGCATTTT
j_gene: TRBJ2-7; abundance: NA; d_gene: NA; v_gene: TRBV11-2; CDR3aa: CASSFPGSYEQYF; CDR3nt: TGTGCCAGCAGCTTTCCGGGCTCCTACGAGCAGTACTTC
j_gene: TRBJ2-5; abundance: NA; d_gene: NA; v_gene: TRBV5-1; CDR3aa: CASSLVLQQETQYF; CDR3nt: TGCGCCAGCAGCTTGGTTTTACAACAAGAGACCCAGTACTTC
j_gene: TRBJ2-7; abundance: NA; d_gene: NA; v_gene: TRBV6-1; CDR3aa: CASSEAAVAFKRPCCEQYF; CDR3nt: TGTGCCAGCAGTGAAGCTGCGGTTGCTTTTAAGCGACCCTGTTGCGAGCAGTACTTC
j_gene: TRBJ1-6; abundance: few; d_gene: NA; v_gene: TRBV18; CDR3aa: CASSPDVGARSYNSPLHF; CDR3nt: TGTGCCAGCTCACCAGATGTTGGGGCAAGGTCCTATAATTCACCCCTCCACTTT
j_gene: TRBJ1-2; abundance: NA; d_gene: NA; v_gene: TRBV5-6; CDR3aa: CASSVEDSPFGYTF; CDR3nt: TGTGCCAGCAGCGTCGAGGACAGTCCCTTTGGCTACACCTTC
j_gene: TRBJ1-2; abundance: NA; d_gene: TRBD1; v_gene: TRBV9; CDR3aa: CASSALGTAYGYTF; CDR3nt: TGTGCCAGCAGCGCCCTCGGGACAGCATATGGCTACACCTTC
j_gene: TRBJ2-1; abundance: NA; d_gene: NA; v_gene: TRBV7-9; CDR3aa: CASSLRSRKNEQFF; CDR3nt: TGTGCCAGCAGCTTACGGTCCAGGAAGAATGAGCAGTTCTTC
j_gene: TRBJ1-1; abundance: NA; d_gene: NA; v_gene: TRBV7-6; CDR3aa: CASSLNPGIPEAFF; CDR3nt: TGTGCCAGCAGCTTAAACCCAGGGATCCCTGAAGCTTTCTTT
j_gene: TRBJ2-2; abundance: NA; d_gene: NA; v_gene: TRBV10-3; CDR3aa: CAIKEGLGARNTGELFF; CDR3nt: TGTGCCATCAAGGAGGGGTTAGGGGCCAGAAACACCGGGGAGCTGTTTTTT
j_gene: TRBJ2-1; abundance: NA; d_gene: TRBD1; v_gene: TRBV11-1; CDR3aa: CASSLDRHNEQFF; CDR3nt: TGTGCCAGCAGCTTGGACAGGCACAATGAGCAGTTCTTC
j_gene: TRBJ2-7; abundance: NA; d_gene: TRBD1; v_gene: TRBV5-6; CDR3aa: CASSWGTGSHEQYF; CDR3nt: TGTGCCAGCAGCTGGGGGACAGGGAGTCACGAGCAGTACTTC
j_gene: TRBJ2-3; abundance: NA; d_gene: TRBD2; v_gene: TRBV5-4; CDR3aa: CASSPRLAGTTDTQYF; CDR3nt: TGTGCCAGCAGCCCGCGGCTAGCGGGGACCACAGATACGCAGTATTTT
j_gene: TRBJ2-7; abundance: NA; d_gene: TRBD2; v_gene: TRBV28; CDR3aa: CASSAHTSGGQYEQYF; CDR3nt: TGTGCCAGCAGTGCGCACACTAGCGGGGGACAATACGAGCAGTACTTC
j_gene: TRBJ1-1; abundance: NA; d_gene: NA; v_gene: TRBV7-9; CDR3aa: CASSPQGLVIAFF; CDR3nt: TGTGCCAGCAGCCCACAGGGCTTAGTAATAGCTTTCTTT
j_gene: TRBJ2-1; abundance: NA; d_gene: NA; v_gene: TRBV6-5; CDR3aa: CASSYDGRTGGKEQFF; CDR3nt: TGTGCCAGCAGTTACGACGGACGTACGGGGGGCAAGGAGCAGTTCTTC
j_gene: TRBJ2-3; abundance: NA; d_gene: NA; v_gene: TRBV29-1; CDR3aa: CSVGENTQYF; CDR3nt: TGCAGCGTTGGGGAGAATACGCAGTATTTT
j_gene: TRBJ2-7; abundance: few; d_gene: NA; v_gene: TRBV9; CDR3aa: CASSVRGSSYEQYF; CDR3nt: TGTGCCAGCAGCGTAAGGGGTAGCTCCTACGAGCAGTACTTC
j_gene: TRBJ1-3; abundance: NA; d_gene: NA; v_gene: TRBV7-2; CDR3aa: CASSPGHRNTIYF; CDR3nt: TGTGCCAGCAGCCCGGGACATCGAAACACCATATATTTT
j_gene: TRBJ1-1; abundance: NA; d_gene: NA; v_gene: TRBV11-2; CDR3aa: CASSLGTGFRNTEAFF; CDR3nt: TGTGCCAGCAGCTTAGGAACAGGTTTTCGTAACACTGAAGCTTTCTTT
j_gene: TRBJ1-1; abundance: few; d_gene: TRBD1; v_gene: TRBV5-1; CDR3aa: CASSLGRGINTEAFF; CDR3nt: TGCGCCAGCAGCTTGGGCAGGGGGATTAACACTGAAGCTTTCTTT
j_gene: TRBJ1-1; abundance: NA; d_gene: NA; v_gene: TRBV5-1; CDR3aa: CASSFNGPSNTEAFF; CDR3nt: TGCGCCAGCAGCTTTAACGGTCCTTCGAACACTGAAGCTTTCTTT
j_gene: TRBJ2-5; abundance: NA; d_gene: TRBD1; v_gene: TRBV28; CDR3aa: CASSSGQVLEETQYF; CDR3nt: TGTGCCAGCAGTTCGGGACAGGTACTTGAAGAGACCCAGTACTTC
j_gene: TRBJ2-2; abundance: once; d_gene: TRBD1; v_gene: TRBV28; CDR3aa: CASSSPTGGSTGELFF; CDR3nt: TGTGCCAGCAGTTCCCCGACAGGGGGAAGCACCGGGGAGCTGTTTTTT
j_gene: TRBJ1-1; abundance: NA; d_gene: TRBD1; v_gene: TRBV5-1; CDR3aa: CASSLGARTGLNTEAFF; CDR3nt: TGCGCCAGCAGCTTGGGGGCAAGGACAGGCCTGAACACTGAAGCTTTCTTT
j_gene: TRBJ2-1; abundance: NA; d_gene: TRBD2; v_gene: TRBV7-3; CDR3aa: CASSPGGGSYNEQFF; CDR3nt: TGTGCCAGCAGCCCCGGGGGGGGCTCCTACAATGAGCAGTTCTTC
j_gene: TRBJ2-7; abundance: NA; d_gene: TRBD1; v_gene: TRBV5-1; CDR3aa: CASSPAGQGVVNEQYF; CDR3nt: TGCGCCAGCAGCCCCGCAGGACAGGGAGTAGTCAACGAGCAGTACTTC
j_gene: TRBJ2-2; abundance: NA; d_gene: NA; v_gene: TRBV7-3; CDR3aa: CASSFSGNQAGELFF; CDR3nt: TGTGCCAGCAGCTTTAGTGGTAACCAAGCCGGGGAGCTGTTTTTT
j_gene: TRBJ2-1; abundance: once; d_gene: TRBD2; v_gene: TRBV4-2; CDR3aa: CASSQGPLAGGHNEQFF; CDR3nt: TGTGCCAGCAGCCAGGGACCCTTAGCGGGGGGTCACAATGAGCAGTTCTTC
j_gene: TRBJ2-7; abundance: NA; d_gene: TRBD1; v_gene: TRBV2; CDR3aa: CASTLEQGANEQYF; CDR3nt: TGTGCCAGCACTCTCGAACAGGGGGCTAACGAGCAGTACTTC
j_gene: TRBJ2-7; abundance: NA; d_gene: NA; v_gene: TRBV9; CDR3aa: CASSFGTHYEQYF; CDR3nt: TGTGCCAGCAGCTTCGGGACTCACTACGAGCAGTACTTC
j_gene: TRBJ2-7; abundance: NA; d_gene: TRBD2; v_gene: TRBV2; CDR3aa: CASNVGGVAYEQYF; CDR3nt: TGTGCCAGCAATGTCGGGGGGGTAGCCTACGAGCAGTACTTC
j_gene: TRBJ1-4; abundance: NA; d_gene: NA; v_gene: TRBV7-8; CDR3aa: CASSLGHRTLSNEKLFF; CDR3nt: TGTGCCAGCAGCTTAGGGCACAGGACCCTTTCTAATGAAAAACTGTTTTTT
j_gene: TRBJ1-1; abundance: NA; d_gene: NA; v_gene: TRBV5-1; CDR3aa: CASSSSTGNTEAFF; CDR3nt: TGCGCCAGCAGCTCATCGACAGGCAACACTGAAGCTTTCTTT
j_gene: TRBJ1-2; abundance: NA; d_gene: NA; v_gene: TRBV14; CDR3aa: CASSQIEGYGYTF; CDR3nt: TGTGCCAGCAGCCAAATTGAGGGCTATGGCTACACCTTC
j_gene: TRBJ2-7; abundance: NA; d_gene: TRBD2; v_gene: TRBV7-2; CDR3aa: CASSSQAGGSYEQYF; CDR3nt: TGTGCCAGCAGCTCACAAGCGGGGGGCTCTTACGAGCAGTACTTC
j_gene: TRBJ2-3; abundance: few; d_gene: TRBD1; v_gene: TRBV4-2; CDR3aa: CASSHRQGGTDTQYF; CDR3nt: TGTGCCAGCAGCCATAGACAGGGGGGCACAGATACGCAGTATTTT